These 12 T cell receptor beta chains originate from one sample sequenced in a study of radiation and T cells in renal cell carcinoma. Using immunoSEQ multiplex PCR, the repertoire was profiled, and TCRdb retains in-frame clones only, with some absent. The sample includes 120,000 or so clones, roughly four fifths of them seen just once. The time point denotes: blood 2 weeks post-SBRT. Treatment noted: 15 Gy SBRT to primary tumor, nephrectomy 4 weeks later. The sequences come from blood, collected from a patient whose treatment included radiotherapy and nephrectomy. The receptors were sampled from a man aged 45-60 years with renal cell carcinoma.

The genes are TRBV7-2 and TRBJ2-3; TRBD2 is a possible D gene (6 bases). Germline CDR1 and CDR2: SGHTA and FQGNSA. CDR3 length: 15 amino acids. V was cut by 5 bases and J by 8 bases, with 20 bases left in between. The CDR3 here is CASSEGTFGASTQYF. DNA of the CDR3: TGTGCCAGCAGCGAAGGGACTTTCGGTGCGAGTACGCAGTATTTT.

V is TRBV2 and J is TRBJ2-2; TRBD1 agrees at 7 bases. The ends lost 4 bases at V and 4 bases at J; junction bases unmatched: 3. The CDR3 loop spans 14 amino acids. The germline CDR1 and CDR2 sequences are SNHLY and FYNNEI. Here the CDR3 DNA reads TGTGCCAGCAGTGGACAGGGCTCCACCGGGGAGCTGTTTTTT. This sequence encodes CASSGQGSTGELFF.

The V call is TRBV11-3, the J call TRBJ2-5; 13 nucleotides match TRBD2. V lost 3 bases to trimming and J lost 2 bases; unmatched junction nucleotides: 6. Looked up from germline, CDR1 is SGHNT and CDR2 is YENEEA. The CDR3 covers 17 residues. CDR3: CASSFPKLAGGQETQYF. CDR3 DNA sequence: TGTGCCAGCAGCTTTCCCAAACTAGCGGGAGGGCAAGAGACCCAGTACTTC.

The chain couples TRBV2 to TRBJ2-5; a possible D gene is TRBD2 (6 bases). Trimming pared 5 bases from V and 6 bases from J, leaving 19 bases between. The CDR3 contains 15 residues. Germline CDR1 reads SNHLY; CDR2 reads FYNNEI. The CDR3, as DNA: TGTGCCAGCAGTTACTCCCGGGAGTGGGGGAAGACCCAGTACTTC. Translated: CASSYSREWGKTQYF.

The chain links TRBV6-5 to TRBJ2-3; no clear D gene. The germline V gene has CDR1 MNHEY and CDR2 SVGAGI. The CDR3 spans 11 residues. V was cut by 0 bases and J by 10 bases, with 5 bases left in between. The CDR3 DNA follows: TGTGCCAGCAGTTACTCCCACTCGCAGTATTTT. It translates to CASSYSHSQYF.

The chain links TRBV7-9 to TRBJ1-4, with D unresolved. V lost 2 bases to trimming and J lost 15 bases, with 16 bases between them. Per germline, CDR1 SEHNR and CDR2 FQNEAQ (reference sequence). The CDR3 is made up of 13 amino acids. The DNA of the CDR3 is TGTGCCAGCAGCTTAAACCTGGGAAATAGGATGTTTTTT. Translating gives CASSLNLGNRMFF.

J is TRBJ2-7 and V is TRBV7-3; TRBD2 agrees at 7 bases. Germline V gene lookup returns CDR1 SGHTA and CDR2 FQGTGA. With V trimmed by 5 bases and J by 6 bases, 7 bases remained unmatched. This CDR3 is built from 13 residues. CDR3 in amino acids: CASSPRAGVEQYF. As DNA, the CDR3 is TGTGCCAGCAGCCCCAGGGCGGGGGTCGAGCAGTACTTC.

This clone showed up many times. The chain employs TRBV30 and TRBJ2-3; the D gene is possibly TRBD1 (5 bases). Trimming shortened V by 3 bases and J by 11 bases, and 12 bases separated the two germline ends. CDR1 and CDR2 from the germline V gene are GTSNPN and SVGIG (reference sequence). This CDR3 is 11 amino acids long. The CDR3 loop is CAWSEGELQYF. CDR3 nucleotides: TGTGCCTGGAGCGAAGGGGAACTGCAGTATTTT.

This clone has just one count. The rearrangement joins TRBV5-1 to TRBJ1-1, with TRBD1 as a possible D gene (6 bases). Germline V gene sequence: CDR1 SGHRS, CDR2 YFSETQ. The germline V and J ends were trimmed by 0 bases and 4 bases, with 10 bases remaining between them. CDR3 length: 14 amino acids. The CDR3 is CASSLAGATTEAFF. The CDR3 nucleotides are TGCGCCAGCAGCTTGGCGGGGGCGACCACTGAAGCTTTCTTT.

This clone was observed once. This sequence joins TRBV28 and TRBJ2-1; D is ambiguous. This CDR3 spans 16 amino acids. Deletions cut 6 bases from V and 0 bases from J, with 15 bases between. Germline V gene data show CDR1 as MDHEN and CDR2 as SYDVKM. CDR3 amino acids: CASSPETVSSYNEQFF. As DNA, the CDR3 is TGTGCCAGCAGCCCTGAAACGGTAAGCTCCTACAATGAGCAGTTCTTC.

V is TRBV10-3 and J is TRBJ1-2; D is possibly TRBD1 (6 bases). The germline V and J ends were trimmed by 4 bases and 3 bases, with 6 bases remaining between them. The CDR3 consists of 12 residues. Germline CDR1 reads ENHRY; CDR2 reads SYGVKD. The CDR3 sequence: CAISGTDYGYTF. The CDR3 DNA is TGTGCCATCAGTGGGACAGACTATGGCTACACCTTC.

This sequence joins TRBV7-2 and TRBJ1-2, with no clear D. The CDR3 consists of 14 residues. From germline, CDR1 is SGHTA and CDR2 FQGNSA. The V end was cut by 2 bases, the J end by 2 bases, with 9 bases between. The CDR3 DNA is TGTGCCAGCAGCTTATCCGTGACGAACTATGGCTACACCTTC. This encodes CASSLSVTNYGYTF.